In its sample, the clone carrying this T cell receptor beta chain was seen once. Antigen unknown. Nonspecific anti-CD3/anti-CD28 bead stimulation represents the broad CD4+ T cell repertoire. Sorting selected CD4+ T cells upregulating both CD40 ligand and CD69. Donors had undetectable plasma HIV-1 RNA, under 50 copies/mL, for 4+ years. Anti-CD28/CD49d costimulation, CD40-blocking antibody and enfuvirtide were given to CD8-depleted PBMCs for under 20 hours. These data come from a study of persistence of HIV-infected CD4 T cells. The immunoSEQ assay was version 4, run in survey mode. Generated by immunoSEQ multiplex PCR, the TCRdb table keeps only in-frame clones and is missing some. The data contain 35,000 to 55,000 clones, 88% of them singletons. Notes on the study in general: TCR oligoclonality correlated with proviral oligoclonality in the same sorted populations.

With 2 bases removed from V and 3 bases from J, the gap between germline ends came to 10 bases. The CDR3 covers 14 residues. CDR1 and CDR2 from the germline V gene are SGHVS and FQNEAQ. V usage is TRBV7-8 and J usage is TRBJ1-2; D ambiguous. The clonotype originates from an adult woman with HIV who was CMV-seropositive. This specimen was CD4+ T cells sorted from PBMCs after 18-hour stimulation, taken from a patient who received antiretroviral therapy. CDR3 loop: CASSLWGVHYGYTF. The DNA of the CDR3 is TGTGCCAGCAGCTTATGGGGAGTACACTATGGCTACACCTTC.